These 28 T cell receptor beta chains were all obtained from the same sample, sequenced in a study of blood T cell repertoires in COVID-19 (dated by TCRdb to 2019 to 2021). Library method: the immunoSEQ multiplex PCR assay. Entries here come from immuneACCESS through TCRdb and include only in-frame sequences with V and J called. Some clones fail to appear in such tables; in the studies checked, an unresolved V gene covers under half of the shortfall, and the cause of the remainder is unknown. In this sample the table shows nearly 350,000 clones, 90% to 95% of which occur a single time. About 3.5% of the sample is taken by the ten largest. Input material: peripheral blood. These TCRs come from a woman younger than 35 who had recovered from COVID-19.

V gene TRBV29-1 combines with J gene TRBJ2-1; 10 nucleotides line up with TRBD2. The trim removed 4 bases at V and 4 bases at J, leaving 7 bases unmatched. Germline V gene sequence: CDR1 SQVTM, CDR2 ANQGSEA. The CDR3 consists of 15 residues. The CDR3 coding sequence is TGCAGCGTTGTTGGTAGCGGGAGGACATACAATGAGCAGTTCTTC. This translates into CSVVGSGRTYNEQFF.

The chain carries TRBV7-2 and TRBJ2-7; D might be TRBD2 (5 bases). Between the trimmed V and J ends, which lost 1 base and 6 bases, there was a span of 10 bases. The germline V gene encodes CDR1 SGHTA and CDR2 FQGNSA. This CDR3 is 13 amino acids long. CDR3 nucleotide sequence: TGTGCCAGCAGCTTAGTGTCCAGCGGCGAGCAGTACGTC. Its protein is CASSLVSSGEQYV.

This clone was observed a few times. The rearrangement uses TRBV6-1 and TRBJ1-6; no clear D gene. The CDR3 spans 19 residues. From germline, CDR1 is MNHNS and CDR2 SASEGT. The V end lost 3 bases, the J end lost 5 bases, and 23 bases lay between the germline ends. CDR3 in amino acids: CASSDKQLLRGTDNSPLHF. The CDR3 DNA reads as TGTGCCAGCAGTGATAAACAGCTTTTACGGGGTACCGATAATTCACCCCTCCACTTT.

The gene calls are TRBV5-1 and TRBJ2-1, with D unclear. The CDR3 extends over 18 amino acids. CDR1 is SGHRS, CDR2 YFSETQ, per germline. Trimming left V 2 bases short and J 7 bases short, with 25 bases between. Written as DNA, the CDR3 is TGCGCCAGCAGCTTAAACCCGTCATCGGGTGGCCTTAGGAATGAGCAGTTCTTC. Translation gives CASSLNPSSGGLRNEQFF.

The sample holds one count of this clone. The chain has TRBV19 and TRBJ1-2; no firm D call. V was pared by 3 bases and J by 0 bases, with 8 bases between. This CDR3 is built from 14 residues. The germline V gene has CDR1 LNHDA and CDR2 SQIVND (reference sequence). The CDR3 bases are TGTGCCAGTAGTATCGACGGGTCTAACTATGGCTACACCTTC. It is translated as CASSIDGSNYGYTF.

The rearrangement links TRBV5-4 to TRBJ2-3; D may be TRBD2 (6 bases). CDR1 is SGHNT, CDR2 YYREEE, per germline (reference sequence). Trimming pared 4 bases from V and 5 bases from J, leaving 17 bases between. The CDR3 has 15 amino acids. CDR3 DNA: TGTGCCAGCAGCCCTCTTCCGGGAGAGGTAGATACGCAGTATTTT. It yields the protein CASSPLPGEVDTQYF.

The V and J genes are TRBV24-1 and TRBJ2-1, with TRBD2 identical over 16 bases. V gave up 2 bases and J gave up 9 bases; unmatched junction bases: 3. The length of the CDR3 is 16 residues. Looked up from germline, CDR1 is KGHDR and CDR2 is SFDVKD. CDR3: CATSDWGTSGRGEQFF. Written as DNA, the CDR3 is TGTGCCACCAGTGATTGGGGGACTAGCGGGAGGGGTGAGCAGTTCTTC.

The gene calls are TRBV5-1 and TRBJ2-3, with TRBD2 matching over 12 bases. V gave up 0 bases and J gave up 6 bases; unmatched junction bases: 8. The CDR3 runs to 17 residues. Germline V CDR1 and CDR2: SGHRS, YFSETQ. The CDR3 nucleotides are TGCGCCAGCAGCTTGGCCCCTCTAGCGGGAGGGGGGGATACGCAGTATTTT. It yields the protein CASSLAPLAGGGDTQYF.

This clone was picked up many times. The J gene is TRBJ1-6, the V gene TRBV11-3; 7 nucleotides match TRBD1. The length of the CDR3 is 18 residues. CDR1 SGHNT and CDR2 YENEEA come from the germline V gene. J was trimmed by 8 bases and V by 6 bases; bases with no gene match: 19. The CDR3 region is CASSSDRKKGLYDSPLHF. The CDR3 nucleotides are TGTGCCAGCAGTTCGGACAGGAAAAAAGGCCTATACGATTCACCCCTCCACTTT.

This sequence joins TRBV5-1 and TRBJ2-3; TRBD2 matches 12 bases. The CDR3 runs to 15 residues. The germline gives CDR1 SGHRS, CDR2 YFSETQ. The junction had 6 bases not matched to a gene; V was cut back by 4 bases and J by 6 bases. CDR3 DNA sequence: TGCGCCAGCAGCCTACTGACTAGCGGGGGCGATACGCAGTATTTT. This encodes CASSLLTSGGDTQYF.

The gene calls are TRBV12-3 or TRBV12-4 and TRBJ2-5; 9 bases are a match to TRBD1. The length of the CDR3 is 13 residues. With V trimmed by 9 bases and J by 6 bases, 8 bases remained unmatched. DNA of the CDR3: TGTGCCAGTGGCCCGGACAGGGGTAAGACCCAGTACTTC. Translating it yields CASGPDRGKTQYF.

The gene calls are TRBV18 and TRBJ2-1; 9 bases align to TRBD2. The V segment lost 3 bases and the J segment 9 bases; nucleotides outside the gene matches: 12. This CDR3 spans 16 amino acids. Germline CDR1 is KGHSH and CDR2 is LQKENI. CDR3 coding DNA: TGTGCCAGCTCACCCCGACTAGCGGTCCAGGCGGGTGAGCAGTTCTTC. Its translation: CASSPRLAVQAGEQFF.

For the CDR3, the DNA is TGTGCCAGCTCACCAGATAGCGGGGAGCTGTTTTTT. Amino acids: CASSPDSGELFF. The gene calls are TRBV18 and TRBJ2-2; D gene ambiguous. Germline loops: CDR1 KGHSH, CDR2 LQKENI. V lost 2 bases and J 7 bases, leaving 5 bases between the germline ends. This CDR3 has 12 residues.

The chain is built from TRBV9 and TRBJ2-2; perhaps TRBD2 as D (5 bases). CDR1 is SGDLS and CDR2 is YYNGEE in the germline V gene. Between the trimmed V and J ends, which lost 4 bases and 4 bases, there was a span of 17 bases. The CDR3 runs 16 residues. CDR3 amino acids: CASSPSSGVITGELFF. CDR3 bases: TGTGCCAGCAGCCCTTCGTCCGGGGTTATCACCGGGGAGCTGTTTTTT.

The rearrangement joins TRBV25-1 to TRBJ1-1; D not resolved. The CDR3 spans 12 residues. Deletions cut 8 bases from V and 5 bases from J, with 12 bases between. The germline V gene encodes CDR1 MGHDK and CDR2 SYGVNS. For the CDR3, the DNA is TGTGCCAGCGGCAGCGGGGATACTGAAGCTTTCTTT. Translating it yields CASGSGDTEAFF. Combining the CDR3 with reference TRBV25-1 and TRBJ1-1 gives the whole variable domain EADIYQTPRYLVIGTGKKITLECSQTMGHDKMYWYQQDPGMELHLIHYSYGVNSTEKGDLSSESTVSRIRTEHFPLTLESARPSHTSQYLCASGSGDTEAFFGQGTRLTVV.

The chain carries TRBV30 and TRBJ2-2; 12 nucleotides line up with TRBD2. With V trimmed by 0 bases and J by 6 bases, 11 bases remained unmatched. Germline-derived CDR1 and CDR2 are GTSNPN and SVGIG (reference sequence). This CDR3 is built from 18 residues. The CDR3 reads CAWSVGGASGRAPGELFF. The DNA of the CDR3 is TGTGCCTGGAGTGTAGGGGGGGCTAGCGGGAGGGCCCCCGGGGAGCTGTTTTTT. Filled out from reference TRBV30 and TRBJ2-2, the complete variable domain reads SQTIHQWPATLVQPVGSPLSLECTVEGTSNPNLYWYRQAAGRGLQLLFYSVGIGQISSEVPQNLSASRPQDRQFILSSKKLLLSDSGFYLCAWSVGGASGRAPGELFFGEGSRLTVL.

V is TRBV19 and J is TRBJ2-2, with D possibly matching TRBD2 (5 bases). The germline V and J ends were trimmed by 7 bases and 1 base, with 10 bases remaining between them. The length of the CDR3 is 14 residues. Per germline, CDR1 LNHDA and CDR2 SQIVND (reference sequence). CDR3: CASTYTRNTGELFF. The CDR3, as DNA: TGTGCCAGTACCTATACTAGGAACACCGGGGAGCTGTTTTTT.

The chain couples TRBV5-4 to TRBJ2-7; 8 bases fit TRBD2. This CDR3 is built from 16 residues. Trimming at V came to 0 bases and at J to 7 bases, leaving 12 bases not matched to a gene. Germline loops: CDR1 SGHNT, CDR2 YYREEE (reference sequence). This CDR3 is CASSLGPPGGLIEQYV. The CDR3 DNA is TGTGCCAGCAGCTTGGGTCCCCCGGGAGGGTTAATTGAGCAGTACGTC.

The V gene is TRBV3-1 (or the pseudogene TRBV3-2), the J gene TRBJ2-3; 7 bases align to TRBD2. Germline V lookup: CDR1 LGHDT, CDR2 YNNKEL (reference sequence). The CDR3 is 17 amino acids. V lost 0 bases, J lost 0 bases, and 6 bases stayed unmatched. The CDR3 nucleotides are TGTGCCAGCAGCCAAGATACAGCGGGGCCTAGCACAGATACGCAGTATTTT. Residues: CASSQDTAGPSTDTQYF.

The V call is TRBV9, the J call TRBJ2-1; 7 nucleotides align to TRBD1. CDR3 length: 15 residues. V was clipped by 3 bases and J by 0 bases; unmatched bases: 3. Germline CDR1 and CDR2: SGDLS and YYNGEE. DNA of the CDR3: TGTGCCAGCAGCGAACAGGGGAACTCCTACAATGAGCAGTTCTTC. As protein: CASSEQGNSYNEQFF.

V is TRBV7-2 and J is TRBJ2-3, with 9 bases matching TRBD1. Germline loops: CDR1 SGHTA, CDR2 FQGNSA. The CDR3 runs 15 residues. V shed 3 bases, J shed 2 bases, and the junction held 3 bases outside the gene matches. The CDR3 nucleotides are TGTGCCAGCAGCTTGGGGACAGGGATCACAGATACGCAGTATTTT. Its protein is CASSLGTGITDTQYF. The whole variable domain, filled in from reference TRBV7-2 and TRBJ2-3, reads GAGVSQSPSNKVTEKGKDVELRCDPISGHTALYWYRQSLGQGLEFLIYFQGNSAPDKSGLPSDRFSAERTGGSVSTLTIQRTQQEDSAVYLCASSLGTGITDTQYFGPGTRLTVL.

This chain joins TRBV7-2 and TRBJ1-6, with 7 bases matching TRBD1. The CDR3 totals 14 residues. V trimming: 5 bases; J trimming: 7 bases; junction bases outside the gene matches: 5. Germline V gene lookup returns CDR1 SGHTA and CDR2 FQGNSA. The CDR3 DNA reads TGTGCCAGCAGCGGCAGGGGGGCCAATTCACCCCTCCACTTT. Protein sequence: CASSGRGANSPLHF.

The chain employs TRBV5-6 and TRBJ2-7; D might be TRBD1 (6 bases). This CDR3 comprises 15 residues. V was cut by 6 bases and J by 2 bases, with 18 bases left in between. The V gene's germline CDR1 is SGHDT and CDR2 YYEEEE. CDR3 bases: TGTGCCAGCACCATTCAGGGGAAGAGAGCCTACGAGCAGTACGTC. Protein sequence: CASTIQGKRAYEQYV.

The chain has TRBV6-2 or TRBV6-3 and TRBJ2-1; possible D gene TRBD1, 6 bases. This CDR3 has 16 residues. Trimming stripped 2 bases from V and 0 bases from J, with 11 bases between. The germline gives CDR1 MNHEY, CDR2 SVGEGT. CDR3 region: CASSYARGSSYNEQFF. The CDR3, as DNA: TGTGCCAGCAGTTACGCCAGGGGATCCTCCTACAATGAGCAGTTCTTC.

The V gene is TRBV11-3, the J gene TRBJ2-3, with 11 positions matching TRBD2. This CDR3 is built from 14 residues. With V trimmed by 3 bases and J by 7 bases, 3 bases remained unmatched. Germline-derived CDR1 and CDR2 are SGHNT and YENEEA. CDR3 in amino acids: CASSFTSGSNTQYF. The CDR3 bases are TGTGCCAGCAGCTTCACTAGCGGGAGCAATACGCAGTATTTT.

This sequence joins TRBV3-1 (or the pseudogene TRBV3-2) and TRBJ1-4; D uncertain. CDR3 length: 15 residues. V was clipped by 6 bases and J by 1 base, with 12 bases between them. The V gene's germline CDR1 is LGHDT and CDR2 YNNKEL (reference sequence). CDR3 coding DNA: TGTGCCAGCAGGCCAACCCCGGGAACTAATGAAAAACTGTTTTTT. This encodes CASRPTPGTNEKLFF.

This chain joins TRBV6-2 or TRBV6-3 and TRBJ1-1, with 9 nucleotides matching TRBD1. This CDR3 comprises 15 residues. V was clipped by 4 bases and J by 3 bases; unmatched bases: 6. Germline lookup yields CDR1 MNHEY and CDR2 SVGEGT. CDR3 in amino acids: CASSSDRGVHTEAFF. The CDR3 DNA sequence: TGTGCCAGCAGTTCAGACAGGGGGGTGCACACTGAAGCTTTCTTT.

The chain is built from TRBV27 and TRBJ2-7, with a tentative D call TRBD1 (5 bases). Trimming cost V 5 bases and J 6 bases, with 14 bases left between them. Germline CDR1 MNHEY, CDR2 SMNVEV (reference sequence). CDR3 length: 13 amino acids. CDR3 region: CASSLLGESEQYV. The CDR3 region has the DNA TGTGCCAGCAGTCTCCTAGGGGAATCCGAGCAGTACGTC.